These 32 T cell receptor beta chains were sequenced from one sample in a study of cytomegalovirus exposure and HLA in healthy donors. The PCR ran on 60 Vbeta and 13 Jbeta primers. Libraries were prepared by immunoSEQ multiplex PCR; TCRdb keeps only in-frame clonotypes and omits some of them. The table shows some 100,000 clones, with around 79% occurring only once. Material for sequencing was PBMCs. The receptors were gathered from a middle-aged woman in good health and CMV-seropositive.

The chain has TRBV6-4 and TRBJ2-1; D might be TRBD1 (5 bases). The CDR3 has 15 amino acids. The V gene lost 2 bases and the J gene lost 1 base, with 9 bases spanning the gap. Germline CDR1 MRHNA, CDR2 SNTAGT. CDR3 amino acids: CASSDGRVSYNEQFF. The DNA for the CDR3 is TGTGCCAGCAGTGACGGCAGGGTATCCTACAATGAGCAGTTCTTC.

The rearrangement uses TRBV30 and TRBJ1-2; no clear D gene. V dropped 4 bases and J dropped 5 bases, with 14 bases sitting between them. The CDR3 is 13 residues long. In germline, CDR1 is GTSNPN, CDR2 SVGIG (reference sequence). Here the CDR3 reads CAWNLFGHYGYTF. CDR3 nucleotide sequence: TGTGCCTGGAATCTTTTTGGGCATTATGGCTACACCTTC.

CDR3 bases: TGTGCCAGCAGCGAGGACAGGATGAACTATGGCTACACCTTC. It translates to CASSEDRMNYGYTF. The genes are TRBV7-2 and TRBJ1-2; 7 bases map to TRBD1. J was trimmed by 2 bases and V by 5 bases; bases with no gene match: 5. CDR3 length: 14 amino acids. CDR1 SGHTA and CDR2 FQGNSA come from the germline V gene.

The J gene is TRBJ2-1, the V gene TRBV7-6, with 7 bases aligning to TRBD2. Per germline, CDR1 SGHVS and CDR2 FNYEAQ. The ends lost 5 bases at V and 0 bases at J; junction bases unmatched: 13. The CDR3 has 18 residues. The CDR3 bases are TGTGCCAGCAGCCCGACCTTACTAGCGACGAGCTCCTACAATGAGCAGTTCTTC. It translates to CASSPTLLATSSYNEQFF.

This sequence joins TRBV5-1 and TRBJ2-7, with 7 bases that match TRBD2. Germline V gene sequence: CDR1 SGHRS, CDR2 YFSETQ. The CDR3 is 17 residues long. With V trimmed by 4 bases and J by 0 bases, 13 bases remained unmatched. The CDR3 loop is CASSPGHGTTSSYEQYF. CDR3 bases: TGCGCCAGCAGCCCAGGTCACGGGACTACCTCCTCCTACGAGCAGTACTTC.

The CDR3 sequence: CASSLGGHRLTNEKLFF. For the CDR3, the DNA is TGTGCCAGCAGCTTAGGGGGACACCGGTTGACTAATGAAAAACTGTTTTTT. This sequence joins TRBV11-2 and TRBJ1-4, with a weak D call TRBD1 (6 bases). Germline CDR1 reads SGHAT; CDR2 reads FQNNGV. Trimming took 1 base from V and 2 from J, leaving 14 bases between them. This CDR3 contains 17 residues.

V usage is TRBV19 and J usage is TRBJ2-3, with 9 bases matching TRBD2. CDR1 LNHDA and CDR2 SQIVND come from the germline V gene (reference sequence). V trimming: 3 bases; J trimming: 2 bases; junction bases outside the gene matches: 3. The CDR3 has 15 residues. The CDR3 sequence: CASSIVAGDTDTQYF. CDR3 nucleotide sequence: TGTGCCAGTAGTATTGTAGCGGGAGACACAGATACGCAGTATTTT.

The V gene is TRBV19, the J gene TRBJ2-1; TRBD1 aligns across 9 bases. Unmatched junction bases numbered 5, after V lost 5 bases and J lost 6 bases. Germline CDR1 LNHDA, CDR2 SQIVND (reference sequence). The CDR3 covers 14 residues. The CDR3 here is CASSPGTGFNEQFF. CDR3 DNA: TGTGCCAGTAGTCCCGGGACAGGGTTCAATGAGCAGTTCTTC. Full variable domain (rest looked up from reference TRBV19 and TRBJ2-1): DGGITQSPKYLFRKEGQNVTLSCEQNLNHDAMYWYRQDPGQGLRLIYYSQIVNDFQKGDIAEGYSVSREKKESFPLTVTSAQKNPTAFYLCASSPGTGFNEQFFGPGTRLTVL.

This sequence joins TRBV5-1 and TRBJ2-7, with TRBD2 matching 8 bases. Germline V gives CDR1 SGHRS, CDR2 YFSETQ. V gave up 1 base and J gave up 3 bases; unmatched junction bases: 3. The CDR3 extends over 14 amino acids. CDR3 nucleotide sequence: TGCGCCAGCAGCTTGACTAGCGGAGACTACGAGCAGTACTTC. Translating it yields CASSLTSGDYEQYF. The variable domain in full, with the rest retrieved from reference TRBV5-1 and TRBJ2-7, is KAGVTQTPRYLIKTRGQQVTLSCSPISGHRSVSWYQQTPGQGLQFLFEYFSETQRNKGNFPGRFSGRQFSNSRSEMNVSTLELGDSALYLCASSLTSGDYEQYFGPGTRLTVT.

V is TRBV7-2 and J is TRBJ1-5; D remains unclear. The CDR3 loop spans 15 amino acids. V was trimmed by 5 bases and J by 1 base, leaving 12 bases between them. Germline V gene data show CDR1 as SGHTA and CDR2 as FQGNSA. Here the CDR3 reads CASSGSGSSNQPQHF. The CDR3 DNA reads TGTGCCAGCAGCGGGTCGGGGTCGAGCAATCAGCCCCAGCATTTT.

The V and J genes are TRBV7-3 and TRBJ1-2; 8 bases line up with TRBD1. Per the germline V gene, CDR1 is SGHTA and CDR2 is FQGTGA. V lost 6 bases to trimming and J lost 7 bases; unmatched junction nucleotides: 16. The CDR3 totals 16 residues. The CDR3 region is CASSRTGTPTISGYTF. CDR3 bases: TGTGCCAGCAGTAGGACAGGGACCCCTACGATCTCTGGCTACACCTTC.

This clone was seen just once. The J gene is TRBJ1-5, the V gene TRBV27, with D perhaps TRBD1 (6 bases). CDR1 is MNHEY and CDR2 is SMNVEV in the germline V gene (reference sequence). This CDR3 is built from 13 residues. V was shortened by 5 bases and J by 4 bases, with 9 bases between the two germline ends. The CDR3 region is CASSLGANQPQHF. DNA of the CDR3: TGTGCCAGCAGTCTGGGGGCGAATCAGCCCCAGCATTTT.

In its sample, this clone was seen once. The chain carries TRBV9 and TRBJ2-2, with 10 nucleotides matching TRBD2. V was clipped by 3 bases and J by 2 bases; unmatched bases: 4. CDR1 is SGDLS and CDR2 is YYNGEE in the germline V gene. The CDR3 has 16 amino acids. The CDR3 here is CASSGSSGRNTGELFF. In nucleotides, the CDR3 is TGTGCCAGCAGCGGCTCTAGCGGGAGAAACACCGGGGAGCTGTTTTTT. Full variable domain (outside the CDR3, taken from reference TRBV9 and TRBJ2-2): DSGVTQTPKHLITATGQRVTLRCSPRSGDLSVYWYQQSLDQGLQFLIQYYNGEERAKGNILERFSAQQFPDLHSELNLSSLELGDSALYFCASSGSSGRNTGELFFGEGSRLTVL.

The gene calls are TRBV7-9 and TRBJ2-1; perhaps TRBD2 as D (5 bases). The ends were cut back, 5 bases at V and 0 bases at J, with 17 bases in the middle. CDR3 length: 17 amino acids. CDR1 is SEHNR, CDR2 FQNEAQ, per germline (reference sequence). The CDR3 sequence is CASSTSMSRVSYNEQFF. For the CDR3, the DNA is TGTGCCAGCAGCACCTCCATGTCGCGGGTCTCCTACAATGAGCAGTTCTTC.

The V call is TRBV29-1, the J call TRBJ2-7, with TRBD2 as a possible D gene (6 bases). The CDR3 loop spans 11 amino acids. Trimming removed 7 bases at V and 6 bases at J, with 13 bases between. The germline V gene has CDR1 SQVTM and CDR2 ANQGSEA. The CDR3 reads CSALGLGEQYF. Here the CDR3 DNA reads TGCAGCGCCCTGGGACTCGGCGAGCAGTACTTC.

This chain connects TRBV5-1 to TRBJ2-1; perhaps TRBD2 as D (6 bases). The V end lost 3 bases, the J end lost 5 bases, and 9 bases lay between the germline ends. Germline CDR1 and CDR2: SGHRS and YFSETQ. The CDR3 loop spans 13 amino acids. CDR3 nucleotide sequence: TGCGCCAGCAGCTCGGACTACCACAATGAGCAGTTCTTC. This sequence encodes CASSSDYHNEQFF. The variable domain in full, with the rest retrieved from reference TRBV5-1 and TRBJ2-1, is KAGVTQTPRYLIKTRGQQVTLSCSPISGHRSVSWYQQTPGQGLQFLFEYFSETQRNKGNFPGRFSGRQFSNSRSEMNVSTLELGDSALYLCASSSDYHNEQFFGPGTRLTVL.

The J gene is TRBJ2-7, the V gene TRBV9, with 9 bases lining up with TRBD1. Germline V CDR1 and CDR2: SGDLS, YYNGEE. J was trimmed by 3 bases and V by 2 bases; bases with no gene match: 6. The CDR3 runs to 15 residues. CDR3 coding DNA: TGTGCCAGCAGCGTTTTCCCGGGACAGGGCTACGAGCAGTACTTC. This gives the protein CASSVFPGQGYEQYF.

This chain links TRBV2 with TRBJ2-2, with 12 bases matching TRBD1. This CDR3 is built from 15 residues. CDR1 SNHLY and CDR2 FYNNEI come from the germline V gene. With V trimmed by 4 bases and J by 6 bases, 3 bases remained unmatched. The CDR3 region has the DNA TGTGCCAGCAGTGTGGGGGACAGGGGGCCCGGGGAGCTGTTTTTT. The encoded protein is CASSVGDRGPGELFF.

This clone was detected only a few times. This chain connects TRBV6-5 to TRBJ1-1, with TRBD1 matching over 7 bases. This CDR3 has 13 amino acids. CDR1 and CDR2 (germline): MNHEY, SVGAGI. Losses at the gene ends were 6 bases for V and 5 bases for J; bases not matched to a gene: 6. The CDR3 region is CASSSQQGTEAFF. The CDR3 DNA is TGTGCCAGCAGCTCGCAACAGGGGACTGAAGCTTTCTTT.

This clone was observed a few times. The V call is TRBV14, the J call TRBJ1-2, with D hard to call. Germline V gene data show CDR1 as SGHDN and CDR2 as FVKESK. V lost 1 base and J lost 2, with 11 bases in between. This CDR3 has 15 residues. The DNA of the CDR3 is TGTGCCAGCAGCCAAGTCCCGGGTTCGAACTATGGCTACACCTTC. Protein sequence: CASSQVPGSNYGYTF.

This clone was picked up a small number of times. The CDR3 reads CASSSSGAYEQYF. The CDR3 coding sequence is TGTGCCAGCAGCTCGTCCGGGGCCTACGAGCAGTACTTC. V is TRBV7-3 and J is TRBJ2-7; possibly TRBD2 for D (5 bases). The CDR3 has 13 residues. Trimming pared 4 bases from V and 2 bases from J, leaving 9 bases between. Germline assignment: CDR1 SGHTA and CDR2 FQGTGA.

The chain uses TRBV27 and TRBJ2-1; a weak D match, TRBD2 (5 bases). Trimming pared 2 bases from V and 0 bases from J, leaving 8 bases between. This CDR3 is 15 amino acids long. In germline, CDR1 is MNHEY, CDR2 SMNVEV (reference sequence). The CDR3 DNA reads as TGTGCCAGCAGTTTAGGACTCGGCTCCTACAATGAGCAGTTCTTC. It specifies CASSLGLGSYNEQFF.

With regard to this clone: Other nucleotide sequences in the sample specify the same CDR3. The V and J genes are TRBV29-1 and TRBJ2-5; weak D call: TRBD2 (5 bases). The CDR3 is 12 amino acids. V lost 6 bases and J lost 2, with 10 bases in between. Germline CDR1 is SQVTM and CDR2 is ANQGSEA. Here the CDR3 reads CSVEPGQETQYF. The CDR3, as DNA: TGCAGCGTCGAACCGGGGCAAGAGACCCAGTACTTC.

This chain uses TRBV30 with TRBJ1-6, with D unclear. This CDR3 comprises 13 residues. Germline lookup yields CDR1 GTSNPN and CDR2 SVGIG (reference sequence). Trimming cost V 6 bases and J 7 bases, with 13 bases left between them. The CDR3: CACANRSNSPLHF. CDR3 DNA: TGTGCCTGCGCCAACAGATCCAATTCACCCCTCCACTTT.

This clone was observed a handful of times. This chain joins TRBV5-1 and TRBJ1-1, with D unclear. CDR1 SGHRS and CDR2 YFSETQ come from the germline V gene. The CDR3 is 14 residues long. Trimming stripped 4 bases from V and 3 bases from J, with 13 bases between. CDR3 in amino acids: CASSAGEIHTEAFF. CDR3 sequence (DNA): TGCGCCAGCAGCGCGGGTGAAATCCACACTGAAGCTTTCTTT.

The CDR3 is CSVGGTGDYNEQFF. The CDR3 region has the DNA TGCAGCGTTGGGGGGACAGGGGATTACAATGAGCAGTTCTTC. The chain has TRBV29-1 and TRBJ2-1; 10 bases align to TRBD1. Trimming removed 4 bases from V and 4 bases from J; junction bases left unmatched: 4. Per the germline V gene, CDR1 is SQVTM and CDR2 is ANQGSEA. This CDR3 is built from 14 residues.

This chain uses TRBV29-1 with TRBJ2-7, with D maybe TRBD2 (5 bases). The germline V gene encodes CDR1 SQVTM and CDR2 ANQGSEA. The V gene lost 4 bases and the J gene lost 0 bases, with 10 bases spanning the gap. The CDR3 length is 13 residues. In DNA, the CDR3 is TGCAGCGTTGTTTGGGAGAACTCCTACGAGCAGTACTTC. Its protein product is CSVVWENSYEQYF.

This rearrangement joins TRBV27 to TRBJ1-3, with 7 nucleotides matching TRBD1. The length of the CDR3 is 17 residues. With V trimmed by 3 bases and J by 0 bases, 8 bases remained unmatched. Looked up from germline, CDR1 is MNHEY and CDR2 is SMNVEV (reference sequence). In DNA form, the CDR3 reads TGTGCCAGCAGTTTGGGAACAGGGGACCACTCTGGAAACACCATATATTTT. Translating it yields CASSLGTGDHSGNTIYF.

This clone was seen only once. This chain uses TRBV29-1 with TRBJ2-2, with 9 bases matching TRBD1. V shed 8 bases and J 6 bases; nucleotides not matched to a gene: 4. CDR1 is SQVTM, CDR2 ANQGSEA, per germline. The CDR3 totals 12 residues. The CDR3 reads CSTQGAAGELFF. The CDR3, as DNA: TGCAGCACACAGGGGGCTGCCGGGGAGCTGTTTTTT.

CDR3 DNA sequence: TGCAGCGTTTCAGGCGGGAGGACCTCCTACGAGCAGTACTTC. Its protein is CSVSGGRTSYEQYF. This chain connects TRBV29-1 to TRBJ2-7; 8 nucleotides agree with TRBD2. Trimming cost V 5 bases and J 0 bases; bases outside gene matches: 6. Germline V gives CDR1 SQVTM, CDR2 ANQGSEA. CDR3 size: 14 residues.

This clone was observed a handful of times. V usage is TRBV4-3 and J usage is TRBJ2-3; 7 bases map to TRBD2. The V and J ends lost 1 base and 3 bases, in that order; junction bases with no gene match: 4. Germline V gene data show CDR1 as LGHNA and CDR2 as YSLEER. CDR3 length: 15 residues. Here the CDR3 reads CASSQGGSRTDTQYF. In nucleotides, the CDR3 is TGCGCCAGCAGCCAAGGCGGGAGTCGGACAGATACGCAGTATTTT.

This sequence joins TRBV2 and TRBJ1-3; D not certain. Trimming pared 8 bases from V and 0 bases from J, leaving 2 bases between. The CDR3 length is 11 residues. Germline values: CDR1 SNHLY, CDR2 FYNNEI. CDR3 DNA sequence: TGTGCCAGCCGCTCTGGAAACACCATATATTTT. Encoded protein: CASRSGNTIYF.